The TCR beta chain described here comes from a study of T-cell memory formation after mild COVID-19. In germline, CDR1 is SGHRS, CDR2 YFSETQ. The length of the CDR3 is 15 residues. Trimming took 0 bases from V and 4 from J, leaving 13 bases between them. This clonotype has only a few counts. MiXCR, applied by TCRdb to the 5' RACE reads, yields one record per CDR3 protein. The table records about 560,000 distinct CDR3 sequences, approximately 15% of them present only once. V is TRBV5-1 and J is TRBJ1-2, with a tentative D call TRBD1 (5 bases). The source is an adult woman who had mild COVID-19 (a few samples of this study predate the infection). Cell type and time point are not known. The sample comprised PBMCs or a T cell subset sorted from them (not recorded which). The CDR3 DNA reads as TGCGCCAGCAGCTTGGTGGGGGGATCCGGCTATGGCTACACCTTC. It specifies CASSLVGGSGYGYTF.